This entry lists 5 T cell receptor beta chains sequenced from one sample in a study of CXCR3-negative and CXCR3-positive naive CD8 T cells. Libraries of TRB cDNA were made by 5' RACE and carried UMIs. Reprocessing the 5' RACE reads, TCRdb reports a single entry for every CDR3 protein and omits DNA. The sample has over 100,000 distinct CDR3 sequences. Notes on the study in general: Relative to CXCR3-negative naive cells, CXCR3-positive naive cells had more hydrophobic TRB CDR3s.

Their antigens are not known. Material: naive CXCR3+ CD8+ T cells from blood. Subset here: CD45RO-CCR7+CD27+CD95- naive CD8+ T cells expressing CXCR3 (TNR3+). The receptors were gathered from a human donor in good health. Some clones in this sample may be carry-over from other donors' samples.

The chain is built from TRBV29-1 and TRBJ2-7; the D gene TCRdb calls, TRBD1, cannot be checked with no DNA. CDR3 length: 12 residues. Germline values: CDR1 SQVTM, CDR2 ANQGSEA. The CDR3 is CSAGTPPYEQYF.

This chain uses TRBV7-9 with TRBJ1-1; TCRdb picks TRBD1, but there is no DNA to check that call. The CDR3 runs to 13 residues. Per germline, CDR1 SEHNR and CDR2 FQNEAQ (reference sequence). CDR3 loop: CASSLPGYTEAFF. The whole variable domain, remainder taken from reference TRBV7-9 and TRBJ1-1, is DTGVSQNPRHKITKRGQNVTFRCDPISEHNRLYWYRQTLGQGPEFLTYFQNEAQLEKSRLLSDRFSAERPKGSFSTLEIQRTEQGDSAMYLCASSLPGYTEAFFGQGTRLTVV.

This chain uses TRBV12-3 or TRBV12-4 with TRBJ2-7. The CDR3 spans 15 residues. This chain's CDR3 is CASSLSAGLNYEQYF.

The chain recombines TRBV9 with TRBJ1-1. CDR1 is SGDLS and CDR2 is YYNGEE in the germline V gene. The CDR3 is 14 amino acids. Here the CDR3 reads CASSLGSLNTEAFF.

The chain employs TRBV5-1 and TRBJ2-7; TCRdb proposes TRBD1, but this gene call is untestable without DNA. CDR3 length: 16 amino acids. Per germline, CDR1 SGHRS and CDR2 YFSETQ. The CDR3 region is CASSLEGPPSSYEQYF.